This T cell receptor beta chain came from a study of naive and memory T cell subsets. Broader study findings: A clonotype means one alpha or beta sequence, not an alpha/beta pair.

This clonotype has a handful of counts. The antigen remains undetermined. An equimolar mix of two oligonucleotides served as the beta constant-region primer for TRBC1 and TRBC2. Nested alpha and beta constant-region primers with the SP2 primer drove four PCR rounds on ligated cDNA. MiXCR, run by TCRdb on the UMI-ligation and nested PCR reads, gives a single entry per CDR3 protein. There are approximately 31,000 distinct CDR3 sequences in the sample; less than 20% occur only once, and 3.4% lies in the top ten. V was clipped by 6 bases and J by 4 bases, with 7 bases between them. The CDR3 totals 12 residues.

The receptor was derived from a human donor in good health. The sequenced sample was effector memory CD4+ T cells from blood. Subset denoted: effector memory, CD45RA- CD27-. The V gene is TRBV12-3 or TRBV12-4, the J gene TRBJ1-5; D call uncertain. The CDR3 DNA sequence: TGTGCCAGCAGCAAATATAATCAGCCCCAGCATTTT. Protein: CASSKYNQPQHF.